This paragraph covers one TCR beta chain sequence. As yet, its antigen is unknown. RNA was extracted from bulk tissue without any cell sorting. The sample comes from a study of tumor and adjacent non-tumor tissue in lung cancer. Overall study: Patients were aged roughly 31 to 76, some 10 men and roughly five women, stage I to III.

Per the germline V gene, CDR1 is SGHRS and CDR2 is YFSETQ. V shed 5 bases and J 5 bases; nucleotides not matched to a gene: 9. This CDR3 is 15 amino acids long. Three rounds of nested PCR, following a modified ARM-PCR protocol, produced the TCRbeta library. TCRdb reprocessed the multiplex PCR reads via MiXCR and lists one record per CDR3 protein. Among roughly 220,000 distinct CDR3 sequences listed, around 71% were seen once. Study conclusions and caveats: Shorter survival was associated with higher TCR diversity in tumors. In normal lung, the top 100 clones were significantly more dominant than in tumor. Compared with tumor, normal lung showed significantly lower TCR diversity.

The chain is built from TRBV5-1 and TRBJ2-3; 9 nucleotides line up with TRBD1. The sequencing input was lung tumor tissue. The clonotype comes from a man aged 55-75 years with non-small cell lung cancer. The CDR3 DNA is TGCGCCAGCAGTGACGGGACAGGGTTTGGAGATACGCAGTATTTT. Encoded protein: CASSDGTGFGDTQYF. Combining the CDR3 with reference TRBV5-1 and TRBJ2-3 gives the whole variable domain KAGVTQTPRYLIKTRGQQVTLSCSPISGHRSVSWYQQTPGQGLQFLFEYFSETQRNKGNFPGRFSGRQFSNSRSEMNVSTLELGDSALYLCASSDGTGFGDTQYFGPGTRLTVL.